This TCR beta chain was captured by sequencing in a study of blood T cells in healthy people across ages. Study as a whole: When template switching was applied, about one barcoded beta molecule was captured per two T cells. Findings of the study overall: Underestimates were what the diversity estimates from one million T cells were considered to be. Higher diversity and more naive CD4+ cells were features of long-lived donors, compared to aged donors. Older age coincided with a roughly linear decline in TCR beta diversity per million T cells.

The V end was cut by 5 bases, the J end by 5 bases, with 10 bases between. The CDR3 is 12 amino acids. Sample-barcoded 5' priming and a J-beta primer mix drove a second PCR of 7 to 11 cycles. MiXCR, applied by TCRdb to the 5' RACE reads, yields one record per CDR3 protein. The table records hundreds of thousands of distinct CDR3 sequences, about 30% of them present only once. This clonotype was detected many times. Its matching antigen is unknown. The sequence came from a woman of 80 years or more in good health. The specimen was blood. V and J are TRBV12-3 or TRBV12-4 and TRBJ2-7; D not resolved. CDR3 residues: CASSIGFDEQYF. CDR3 bases: TGTGCCAGCAGTATAGGGTTCGACGAGCAGTACTTC.